This T cell receptor beta chain was sequenced in a study of blood T cell repertoires in COVID-19. On the study more broadly: The United States, Italy and Spain provided the acute and convalescent COVID-19 samples. T cells, B-cell-depleted T cells, or PBMCs supplied cDNA or gDNA.

As originally analysed: Quantification of nucleated cells was approximated via reference gene primer amplification. Repertoires were generated with immunoSEQ multiplex PCR, while TCRdb's copy carries only in-frame clones and drops some. Clonal size and the V and J genes are those of that table, whereas D and trimming came from the DNA. The data contain about 200,000 clones, roughly 80% of them seen just once; the ten biggest clones take up about 13%. The V gene's germline CDR1 is SGHTA and CDR2 FQGNSA. The CDR3 spans 16 residues. Trimming stripped 1 base from V and 0 bases from J, with 7 bases between.

The rearrangement links TRBV7-2 to TRBJ1-6; TRBD1 might be the D (6 bases). The sample was peripheral blood. This receptor was identified in a man between 45 and 60 years old who had recovered from COVID-19. CDR3 bases: TGTGCCAGCAGCTTAGTAGGGGGCTCCTATAATTCACCCCTCCACTTT. The encoded protein is CASSLVGGSYNSPLHF.